Below, 27 T cell receptor beta chains from the same sample are listed, as sequenced in a study of blood T cell repertoires in COVID-19. This table comes from immunoSEQ multiplex PCR, and its TCRdb copy is limited to in-frame clones, with some not included. This table holds 95,000 to 150,000 clones, roughly 84% found once. Material for sequencing was peripheral blood. These receptors all stem from a woman older than 75 with acute or convalescent COVID-19.

V usage is TRBV3-1 (or the pseudogene TRBV3-2) and J usage is TRBJ1-4; 9 bases are shared with TRBD1. The V gene's germline CDR1 is LGHDT and CDR2 YNNKEL (reference sequence). The V segment lost 1 base and the J segment 7 bases; nucleotides outside the gene matches: 7. The CDR3 is 16 amino acids. CDR3 sequence: CASSQGQGVGGEKLFF. The CDR3, as DNA: TGTGCCAGCAGCCAAGGACAGGGGGTCGGGGGTGAAAAACTGTTTTTT.

This clone has just a few counts. This sequence joins TRBV18 and TRBJ1-3; 9 bases are a match to TRBD1. The length of the CDR3 is 13 residues. Germline V gene lookup returns CDR1 KGHSH and CDR2 LQKENI. V gave up 3 bases and J gave up 7 bases; unmatched junction bases: 1. The CDR3 bases are TGTGCCAGCTCACCGGACAGGGGTAACACCATATATTTT. It is translated as CASSPDRGNTIYF.

The count of this clone is one. The V and J genes are TRBV6-5 and TRBJ2-5, with D unclear. V shed 8 bases and J shed 2 bases, with 15 bases lying between them. From germline, CDR1 is MNHEY and CDR2 SVGAGI. The CDR3 runs 14 residues. The CDR3 loop reads CASHARARQETQYF. The CDR3 DNA reads as TGTGCCAGCCATGCCCGAGCGAGACAAGAGACCCAGTACTTC.

The chain couples TRBV5-1 to TRBJ1-3, with TRBD1 matching over 7 bases. The CDR3 has 13 amino acids. Trimming took 4 bases from V and 8 from J; bases not matched to a gene: 6. Germline V gene lookup returns CDR1 SGHRS and CDR2 YFSETQ. CDR3 DNA sequence: TGCGCCAGCAGCCATGACAGGGTGGACACCATATATTTT. This encodes CASSHDRVDTIYF.

CDR3 protein: CATRGGISNEQFF. CDR3 in DNA: TGTGCCACCAGGGGCGGGATTTCGAATGAGCAGTTCTTC. This chain joins TRBV24-1 and TRBJ2-1; TRBD2 might be the D (6 bases). The CDR3 is 13 amino acids. Germline CDR1 reads KGHDR; CDR2 reads SFDVKD. Trimming left V 7 bases short and J 7 bases short, with 13 bases between.

This clone showed up just a few times. The chain carries TRBV4-1 and TRBJ1-5; TRBD1 matches at 7 bases. CDR3 length: 15 amino acids. The J segment lost 4 bases and the V segment lost 4 bases, leaving 7 bases of the junction unmatched. The germline CDR1 and CDR2 sequences are MGHRA and YSYEKL. The CDR3 region is CASSREGTENQPQHF. The CDR3 bases are TGCGCCAGCAGCCGAGAAGGGACAGAAAATCAGCCCCAGCATTTT.

The J gene is TRBJ2-3, the V gene TRBV29-1; 11 nucleotides agree with TRBD2. The CDR3 consists of 15 residues. With 6 bases clipped from V and 1 base from J, the junction kept 6 bases outside the gene matches. In germline, CDR1 is SQVTM, CDR2 ANQGSEA. The CDR3: CSVSGTSGRTDTQYF. In nucleotides, the CDR3 is TGCAGCGTGTCCGGGACTAGCGGCCGCACAGATACGCAGTATTTT.

V and J are TRBV19 and TRBJ2-1; tentatively, D is TRBD1 (6 bases). CDR3 size: 15 residues. Germline CDR1 reads LNHDA; CDR2 reads SQIVND (reference sequence). V was trimmed by 1 base and J by 5 bases, leaving 12 bases between them. CDR3 nucleotides: TGTGCCAGTAGTATAGTAACCAGGGGAGACAATGAGCAGTTCTTC. It specifies CASSIVTRGDNEQFF.

The chain joins TRBV5-1 to TRBJ1-6; unclear D gene. V was pared by 0 bases and J by 0 bases, with 19 bases between. Germline V gene data show CDR1 as SGHRS and CDR2 as YFSETQ. This CDR3 has 20 residues. This chain's CDR3 is CASSLVPGNRLSSYNSPLHF. The CDR3 DNA reads as TGCGCCAGCAGCTTGGTCCCCGGGAACAGATTGAGCTCCTATAATTCACCCCTCCACTTT.

This chain connects TRBV28 to TRBJ2-1; 7 nucleotides match TRBD2. The CDR3 contains 15 residues. In germline, CDR1 is MDHEN, CDR2 SYDVKM. V dropped 5 bases and J dropped 0; count of bases not matched to a gene: 4. CDR3 loop: CASSPRTSSYNEQFF. CDR3 sequence (DNA): TGTGCCAGCAGTCCCCGGACTAGCTCCTACAATGAGCAGTTCTTC.

The CDR3 sequence: CASSFLLTGELFF. The CDR3 DNA is TGTGCCAGCAGTTTCCTCTTAACCGGGGAGCTGTTTTTT. This sequence joins TRBV6-1 and TRBJ2-2, with D uncertain. The CDR3 has 13 residues. Germline V gene lookup returns CDR1 MNHNS and CDR2 SASEGT. The V end lost 5 bases, the J end lost 5 bases, and 9 bases lay between the germline ends.

This clone occurred a few times. V and J are TRBV5-1 and TRBJ1-4; 9 bases are a match to TRBD1. The germline CDR1 and CDR2 sequences are SGHRS and YFSETQ. The V and J ends lost 1 base and 8 bases, in that order; junction bases with no gene match: 9. The CDR3 spans 16 residues. CDR3 loop: CASSLSYRGLEEKLFF. Here the CDR3 DNA reads TGCGCCAGCAGCTTGTCCTACAGGGGGCTAGAGGAAAAACTGTTTTTT.

The chain carries TRBV6-5 and TRBJ1-5; D is undetermined. V shed 6 bases and J shed 1 base, with 7 bases lying between them. Germline V CDR1 and CDR2: MNHEY, SVGAGI. The CDR3 is 13 amino acids. The CDR3 bases are TGTGCCAGCAGATTAATGAGCAATCAGCCCCAGCATTTT. It is translated as CASRLMSNQPQHF.

In nucleotides, the CDR3 is TGCGCCAGCAGCCCGAGGTGGTCTGGAACTAGCTCCTACGAGCAGTACTTC. Amino acid sequence: CASSPRWSGTSSYEQYF. The V call is TRBV5-1, the J call TRBJ2-7, with D tentatively TRBD2 (5 bases). The germline V gene has CDR1 SGHRS and CDR2 YFSETQ. This CDR3 spans 17 amino acids. Trimming left V 4 bases short and J 0 bases short, with 20 bases between.

J is TRBJ2-3 and V is TRBV25-1, with 8 bases identical to TRBD1. This CDR3 is 14 amino acids long. Germline V gene lookup returns CDR1 MGHDK and CDR2 SYGVNS. V gave up 11 bases and J gave up 2 bases; unmatched junction bases: 9. The CDR3 DNA reads as TGTGCCTGCCAGGGGGCTTTCCCCACAGATACGCAGTATTTT. It encodes CACQGAFPTDTQYF.

The gene calls are TRBV29-1 and TRBJ1-5; 9 nucleotides line up with TRBD1. The CDR3 has 14 residues. Germline V gene lookup returns CDR1 SQVTM and CDR2 ANQGSEA. V lost 6 bases and J lost 5; bases outside the gene matches: 8. As DNA, the CDR3 is TGCAGCGTCGAGGGACAGGGAATAGATCAGCCCCAGCATTTT. This encodes CSVEGQGIDQPQHF.

In the case of this clone: Other DNA sequences in this sample translate to the same CDR3. V is TRBV28 and J is TRBJ1-1, with a possible D match to TRBD1 (5 bases). This CDR3 has 14 residues. V was trimmed by 2 bases and J by 1 base, leaving 8 bases between them. The V gene's germline CDR1 is MDHEN and CDR2 SYDVKM. CDR3 DNA: TGTGCCAGCAGTTTACCCACAGGGAACACTGAAGCTTTCTTT. Residues: CASSLPTGNTEAFF.

The chain employs TRBV5-1 and TRBJ1-1; D possibly corresponds to TRBD1 (5 bases). CDR3 size: 15 residues. The germline gives CDR1 SGHRS, CDR2 YFSETQ. V shed 0 bases and J shed 4 bases, with 13 bases lying between them. The CDR3 loop reads CASSLGQFLATEAFF. Here the CDR3 DNA reads TGCGCCAGCAGCTTGGGACAGTTCTTGGCCACTGAAGCTTTCTTT.

CDR3 in DNA: TGTGCCACCAGCAGAGATCGCGGGGCCATAATGAATGAGCAGTTCTTC. Its translation: CATSRDRGAIMNEQFF. This chain connects TRBV15 to TRBJ2-1; perhaps TRBD2 as D (6 bases). Germline-derived CDR1 and CDR2 are LNHNV and YYDKDF (reference sequence). Trimming stripped 0 bases from V and 7 bases from J, with 16 bases between. This CDR3 is 16 amino acids long.

In this sample, this clone turned up once. V and J are TRBV5-1 and TRBJ2-3, with TRBD1 matching over 8 bases. V dropped 1 base and J dropped 3; count of bases not matched to a gene: 7. Germline loops: CDR1 SGHRS, CDR2 YFSETQ. This CDR3 contains 16 residues. The CDR3 DNA follows: TGCGCCAGCAGCTTGAATCCCACAGGGGGAACAGATACGCAGTATTTT. This codes for CASSLNPTGGTDTQYF.

This chain joins TRBV7-9 and TRBJ2-3; 7 nucleotides line up with TRBD1. The germline V gene has CDR1 SEHNR and CDR2 FQNEAQ (reference sequence). The length of the CDR3 is 14 residues. Trimming cost V 6 bases and J 4 bases; bases outside gene matches: 7. The CDR3 nucleotides are TGTGCCAGCAGTCAGACAGGGTCGGCAGATACGCAGTATTTT. Translation gives CASSQTGSADTQYF.

The chain recombines TRBV7-6 with TRBJ2-1, with 12 bases aligning to TRBD2. The germline V gene has CDR1 SGHVS and CDR2 FNYEAQ. The CDR3 has 17 residues. J gave up 4 bases and V 5 bases, and 9 bases lay outside the gene matches. In DNA form, the CDR3 reads TGTGCCAGCAGCCTCTGGACTAGCGGGGCGACATACAATGAGCAGTTCTTC. Residues: CASSLWTSGATYNEQFF.

This sequence joins TRBV10-3 and TRBJ2-7, with 11 bases lining up with TRBD2. CDR3 length equals 14 residues. Germline trimming cut 6 bases from V and 2 bases from J; bases unmatched to any gene: 3. The V gene's germline CDR1 is ENHRY and CDR2 SYGVKD. CDR3 amino acids: CAISRLAGPYEQYF. The DNA of the CDR3 is TGTGCCATCAGCAGACTAGCGGGGCCCTACGAGCAGTACTTC.

This chain links TRBV5-4 with TRBJ2-7; the match to TRBD2 covers 11 bases. Germline V lookup: CDR1 SGHNT, CDR2 YYREEE (reference sequence). The V segment lost 5 bases and the J segment 2 bases; nucleotides outside the gene matches: 6. The CDR3 has 15 residues. CDR3 nucleotides: TGTGCCAGCAGACCCGGGACTAGCGGTACCTACGAGCAGTACTTC. Its protein product is CASRPGTSGTYEQYF.

V is TRBV2 and J is TRBJ2-3; D is uncertain. The germline gives CDR1 SNHLY, CDR2 FYNNEI. There are 15 residues in the CDR3. Trimming pared 8 bases from V and 2 bases from J, leaving 17 bases between. The CDR3 loop reads CASYPGVASTDTQYF. The DNA for the CDR3 is TGTGCCAGCTACCCCGGAGTCGCATCCACAGATACGCAGTATTTT.

This clone was seen a few times. V gene TRBV5-8 combines with J gene TRBJ1-2, with 7 bases fitting TRBD1. The CDR3 totals 13 residues. With 4 bases clipped from V and 4 bases from J, the junction kept 4 bases outside the gene matches. Germline-derived CDR1 and CDR2 are SGHTS and YDEGEE. The DNA of the CDR3 is TGTGCCAGCAGCGAGGCAGGGGGCTATGGCTACACCTTC. It translates to CASSEAGGYGYTF.

The V gene is TRBV7-9, the J gene TRBJ2-5; D unclear. The germline CDR1 and CDR2 sequences are SEHNR and FQNEAQ (reference sequence). This CDR3 is built from 12 residues. With 1 base removed from V and 5 bases from J, the gap between germline ends came to 5 bases. The CDR3 spells CASSLGPETQYF. CDR3 bases: TGTGCCAGCAGCTTAGGGCCGGAGACCCAGTACTTC.